These T cell receptor beta chains were read from a single sample in a study of T cells in Graves' hyperthyroidism and ophthalmopathy. From the multiplex PCR reads, TCRdb called clonotypes with MiXCR, one entry per CDR3 protein. The table lists approximately 510,000 distinct CDR3 sequences, 46% of them singletons. Material for sequencing was peripheral blood or thyroid tissue (not recorded which). The receptors shown here come from an adult woman with Graves' disease, either hyperthyroidism or ophthalmopathy (not recorded which). CDR3s include the opening cysteine and the closing phenylalanine or tryptophan. Fields, in order: J gene, CDR3 length, D gene, clone size, V gene, CDR3 DNA, CDR3 protein. D genes are given only for firm matches. Where a row states a size, it is once, few, many or the class of an expanded clone; other rows omit it.

TRBJ1-2 15 . . TRBV9 TGCGCCAGCAGCTCGACTCAAAATGGGGGCTATGGCTACACCTTC CASSSTQNGGYGYTF
TRBJ2-3 14 . . TRBV20-1 TGCAGTGCGGACGGCAGGGGAAACGCAGATACGCAGTATTTT CSADGRGNADTQYF
TRBJ2-5 15 TRBD1 . TRBV29-1 TGCAGCGTTACCGGGACAGGGATTATTGGAGAGACCCAGTACTTC CSVTGTGIIGETQYF
TRBJ2-5 14 TRBD1 . TRBV7-9 TGTGCCAGCAGAGACAGGGTGGACACAGATACGCAGTACTTC CASRDRVDTDTQYF
TRBJ1-1 15 TRBD1 . TRBV5-1 TGCGCCAGCAGCGTACAGGGGGGTGCCAACACTGAAGCTTTCTTT CASSVQGGANTEAFF
TRBJ1-5 14 . many TRBV15 TGTGCCACCAGCAGAGTACGGAGCAATCAGCCCCAGCATTTT CATSRVRSNQPQHF
TRBJ2-5 14 . many TRBV5-1 TGCGCCAGCAGCCCCTCTCCAGGGGACGAGACCCAGTACTTC CASSPSPGDETQYF
TRBJ1-4 13 TRBD1 . TRBV6-6 TGTGCCAGCAGTCCCAACAGGGGGGAAAAACTGTTTTTT CASSPNRGEKLFF
TRBJ1-1 12 . many TRBV10-3 TGTGCCATCAGTGAAGAGTGGACTGAAGCTTTCTTT CAISEEWTEAFF
TRBJ2-2 16 TRBD2 . TRBV7-8 TGTGCCAGCAGCTTGACTAGCGGAAAGAACACCGGGGAGCTGTTTTTT CASSLTSGKNTGELFF
TRBJ1-6 15 TRBD1 . TRBV4-1 TGCGCCAGCAGCCAAGAGGGGACAGTGTCTTCACCCCTCCACTTT CASSQEGTVSSPLHF
TRBJ1-6 13 TRBD1 few TRBV20-1 TGCAGTGCCAGGGGGCTTAGTAATTCACCCCTCCACTTT CSARGLSNSPLHF
TRBJ2-2 15 TRBD2 . TRBV11-2 TGTGCCAGCAACTTATTGCAGGGACTAGCGGGCGAGCTGTTTTTT CASNLLQGLAGELFF
TRBJ1-1 13 TRBD1 many TRBV12-3/TRBV12-4 TGTGCCAGCCGACTCCCAGGGGGCAAGAGAGCTTTCTTT CASRLPGGKRAFF
TRBJ1-2 13 TRBD1 few TRBV11-2 TGTGCCTGGCAATTGACAGGGGCGTATGGCTACACCTTC CAWQLTGAYGYTF
TRBJ1-2 16 . . TRBV7-9 TGTGCCAGCAGCTCGGACTCGGGGGCGTCCAACTATGGCTACACCTTC CASSSDSGASNYGYTF
TRBJ1-1 10 . once TRBV29-1 TGCAGCCGGACAGACCGTGAAGCTTTCTTT CSRTDREAFF
TRBJ2-7 12 . . TRBV20-1 TGCAGTGGAAGTGGGAGCTCCTACGAGCAGTACTTC CSGSGSSYEQYF
TRBJ1-6 15 . many TRBV12-3/TRBV12-4 TGTGCCAGCAGTAAAAGATCAGGGGCCAATTCACCCCTCCACTTT CASSKRSGANSPLHF
TRBJ1-1 13 . many TRBV2 TGTGCCAGCAGGTCCAACAGGGATACTGAAGCTTTCTTT CASRSNRDTEAFF
TRBJ1-1 14 . . TRBV2 TGTGCCAGCATCCGGGGGGTCCAAAACACTGAAGCTTTCTTT CASIRGVQNTEAFF
TRBJ2-5 12 . . TRBV7-2 TGTGCCAGCAGGCCCTCCTGGGAGACCCAGTACTTC CASRPSWETQYF
TRBJ1-1 14 . few TRBV15 TGTGCCACCAGCAGAGATGCTCCAGGGAGGGAAGCTTTCTTT CATSRDAPGREAFF
TRBJ2-5 16 . many TRBV7-8 TGTGCCAGCAGCATCCCCCAGGGGTCGGACCCAGAGACCCAGTACTTC CASSIPQGSDPETQYF
TRBJ2-5 12 . many TRBV10-1 TGCGCCAGCACAACAGGGCAAGAGACCCAGTACTTC CASTTGQETQYF
TRBJ2-7 13 TRBD1 few TRBV20-1 TGCAGTGCCCTGACAGGGTCTACCTACGAGCAGTACTTC CSALTGSTYEQYF
TRBJ1-5 15 . many TRBV20-1 TGCAGTGCTAGAGAGCCCCGGGACGGCAATCAGCCCCAGCATTTT CSAREPRDGNQPQHF
TRBJ2-3 16 . few TRBV29-1 TGCAGCGCTGGGGGTCGGGAGAGGGGGAGCACAGATACGCAGTATTTT CSAGGRERGSTDTQYF
TRBJ2-2 12 . . TRBV29-1 TGCAGCGGGGGATCGAACACCGGGGAGCTGTTTTTT CSGGSNTGELFF
TRBJ1-4 15 . many TRBV4-1 TGCGCCAGCAGCTCGGAAGGGGGGTGGGATGAAAAACTGTTTTTT CASSSEGGWDEKLFF
TRBJ2-5 13 TRBD2 few TRBV20-1 TGCAGTGCTATCGCGGGGGGCCAAGAGACCCAGTACTTC CSAIAGGQETQYF
TRBJ1-5 18 TRBD1 . TRBV7-2 TGTGCCAGCAGCCCGGACAGGTTTGAAGTTTTTGCGGGTCAGCCCCAGCATTTT CASSPDRFEVFAGQPQHF
TRBJ2-7 15 . many TRBV6-5 TGTGCCAGCAGAGTTAACCTAAACGGCGGCTACGAGCAGTACTTC CASRVNLNGGYEQYF
TRBJ2-7 13 TRBD2 . TRBV2 TGTGCCAGCAGTGGGTGGGAGGGCGGCGAGCAGTACTTC CASSGWEGGEQYF
TRBJ1-3 15 . . TRBV19 TGTGCCAGTAGTATCATCAGGGACACTGGAAACACCATATATTTT CASSIIRDTGNTIYF
TRBJ2-2 15 . few TRBV30 TGTGCCTGGAGTGCTAGGGATCGGGGGACCGGGGAGCTGTTTTTT CAWSARDRGTGELFF
TRBJ2-3 14 . many TRBV6-1 TGTGCCAGCAGTGAAGCCAGCGGAGTGAATACGCAGTATTTT CASSEASGVNTQYF
TRBJ1-4 14 TRBD1 . TRBV10-2 TGCGCCAGCTGTACAGGGGGCACGAATGAAAAACTGTTTTTT CASCTGGTNEKLFF
TRBJ2-5 14 TRBD2 many TRBV6-5 TGTGCCAGCAGGATGGCGGGAGTGGCGGAGACCCAGTACTTC CASRMAGVAETQYF
TRBJ1-1 14 . few TRBV27 TGTGCCAGCAGCACGCGGGGTGGATACACTGAAGCTTTCTTT CASSTRGGYTEAFF
TRBJ1-2 14 . . TRBV7-2 TGTGCCAGCAGTTTATTACCGGAGATCTATGGCTACACCTTC CASSLLPEIYGYTF
TRBJ2-5 13 . many TRBV7-9 TGTGCCAGCAGCTACGGGGACTCCGGGACCCAGTACTTC CASSYGDSGTQYF
TRBJ1-5 13 TRBD1 few TRBV2 TGTGCCAGCAGTTTACAGGGGCCCCAGCCCCAGCATTTT CASSLQGPQPQHF
TRBJ2-7 14 . . TRBV13 TGTTCCAGCATGCTAGAACATAGGAGATACGAGCAGTACTTC CSSMLEHRRYEQYF
TRBJ2-5 16 TRBD1 . TRBV2 TGTGCCAGCAGTGAAGCTACGGACAGGGGAGCGGAGACCCAGTACTTC CASSEATDRGAETQYF
TRBJ2-5 14 . . TRBV9 TGTGCCAGCAGCGCCAGGGGCCACCAAGAGACCCAGTACTTC CASSARGHQETQYF
TRBJ2-7 15 TRBD1 . TRBV10-3 TGTGCCATCAGTGACCCCGGGACAGGGATTTTAGGGCAGTACTTC CAISDPGTGILGQYF
TRBJ2-3 14 TRBD2 . TRBV6-1 TGTGCCAGCAGTGAAGCGACGGGAGGGAATACGCAGTATTTT CASSEATGGNTQYF
TRBJ1-2 13 . . TRBV20-1 TGCAGTGCCTCTCAGGGCGCTAACTATGGCTACACCTTC CSASQGANYGYTF
TRBJ2-5 13 . many TRBV7-2 TGTGCCAGCAGTCTCGATTGGGGACAGACCCAGTACTTC CASSLDWGQTQYF
TRBJ1-4 15 . many TRBV7-9 TGTGCCAGCAGCTTCACCACCGACAGTGTAGGAAAACTGTTTTTT CASSFTTDSVGKLFF
TRBJ2-7 13 . . TRBV29-1 TGCAGCGTTTGGGGAGAGGGCAACTACGAGCAGTACTTC CSVWGEGNYEQYF
TRBJ2-5 14 . many TRBV15 TGTGCCACCAGCAGAGAAGGGCCCGTAGAGACCCAGTACTTC CATSREGPVETQYF
TRBJ2-1 15 . many TRBV10-1 TGCGCCAGCAGAGGACTGACTCACTCCTACAATGAGCAGTTCTTC CASRGLTHSYNEQFF